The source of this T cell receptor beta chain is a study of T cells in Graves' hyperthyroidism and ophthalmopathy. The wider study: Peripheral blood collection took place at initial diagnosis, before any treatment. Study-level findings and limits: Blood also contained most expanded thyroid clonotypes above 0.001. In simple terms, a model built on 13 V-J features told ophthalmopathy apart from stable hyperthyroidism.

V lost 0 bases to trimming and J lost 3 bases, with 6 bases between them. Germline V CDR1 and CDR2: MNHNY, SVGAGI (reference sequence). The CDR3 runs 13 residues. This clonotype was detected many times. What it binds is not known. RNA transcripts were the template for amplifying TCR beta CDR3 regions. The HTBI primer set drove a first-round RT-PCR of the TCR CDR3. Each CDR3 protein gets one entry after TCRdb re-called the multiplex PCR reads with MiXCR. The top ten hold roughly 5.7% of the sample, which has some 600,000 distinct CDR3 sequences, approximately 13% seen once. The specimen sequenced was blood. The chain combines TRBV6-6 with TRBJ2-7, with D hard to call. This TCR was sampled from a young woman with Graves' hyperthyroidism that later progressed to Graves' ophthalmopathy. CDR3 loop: CASSYSISYEQYF. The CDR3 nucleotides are TGTGCCAGCAGTTACTCCATCAGCTACGAGCAGTACTTC.